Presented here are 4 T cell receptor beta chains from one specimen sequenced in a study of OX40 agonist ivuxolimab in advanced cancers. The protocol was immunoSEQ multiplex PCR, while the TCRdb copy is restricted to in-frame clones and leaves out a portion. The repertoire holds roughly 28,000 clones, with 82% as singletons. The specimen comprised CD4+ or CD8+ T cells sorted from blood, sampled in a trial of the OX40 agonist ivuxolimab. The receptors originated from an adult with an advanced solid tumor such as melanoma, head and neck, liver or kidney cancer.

CDR3 nucleotides: TGCGCCAGCAGCCAAGAAAGGGGGGCCACCGGTTTCTATGGCTACACCTTC. Its protein is CASSQERGATGFYGYTF. V and J are TRBV4-1 and TRBJ1-2; a weak D match, TRBD1 (6 bases). Germline CDR1 MGHRA, CDR2 YSYEKL. The CDR3 has 17 amino acids. V was shortened by 0 bases and J by 4 bases, with 18 bases between the two germline ends.

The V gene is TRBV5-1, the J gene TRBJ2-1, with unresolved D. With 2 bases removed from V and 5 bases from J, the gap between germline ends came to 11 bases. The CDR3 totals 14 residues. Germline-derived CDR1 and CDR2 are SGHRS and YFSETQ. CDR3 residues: CASSFNSLHNEQFF. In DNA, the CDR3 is TGCGCCAGCAGCTTTAACAGCCTACACAATGAGCAGTTCTTC.

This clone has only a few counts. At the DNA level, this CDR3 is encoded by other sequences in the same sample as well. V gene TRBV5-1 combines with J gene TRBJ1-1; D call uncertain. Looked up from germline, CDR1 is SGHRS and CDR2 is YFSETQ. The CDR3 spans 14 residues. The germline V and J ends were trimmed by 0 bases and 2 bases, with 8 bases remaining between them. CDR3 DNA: TGCGCCAGCAGCTTGGGGGTGCTAAACACTGAAGCTTTCTTT. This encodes CASSLGVLNTEAFF.

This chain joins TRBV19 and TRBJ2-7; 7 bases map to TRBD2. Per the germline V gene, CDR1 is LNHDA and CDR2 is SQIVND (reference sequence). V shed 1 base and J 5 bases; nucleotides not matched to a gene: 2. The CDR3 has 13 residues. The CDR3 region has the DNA TGTGCCAGTAGTATAGGTGCGGGAGACGAGCAGTACTTC. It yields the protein CASSIGAGDEQYF.